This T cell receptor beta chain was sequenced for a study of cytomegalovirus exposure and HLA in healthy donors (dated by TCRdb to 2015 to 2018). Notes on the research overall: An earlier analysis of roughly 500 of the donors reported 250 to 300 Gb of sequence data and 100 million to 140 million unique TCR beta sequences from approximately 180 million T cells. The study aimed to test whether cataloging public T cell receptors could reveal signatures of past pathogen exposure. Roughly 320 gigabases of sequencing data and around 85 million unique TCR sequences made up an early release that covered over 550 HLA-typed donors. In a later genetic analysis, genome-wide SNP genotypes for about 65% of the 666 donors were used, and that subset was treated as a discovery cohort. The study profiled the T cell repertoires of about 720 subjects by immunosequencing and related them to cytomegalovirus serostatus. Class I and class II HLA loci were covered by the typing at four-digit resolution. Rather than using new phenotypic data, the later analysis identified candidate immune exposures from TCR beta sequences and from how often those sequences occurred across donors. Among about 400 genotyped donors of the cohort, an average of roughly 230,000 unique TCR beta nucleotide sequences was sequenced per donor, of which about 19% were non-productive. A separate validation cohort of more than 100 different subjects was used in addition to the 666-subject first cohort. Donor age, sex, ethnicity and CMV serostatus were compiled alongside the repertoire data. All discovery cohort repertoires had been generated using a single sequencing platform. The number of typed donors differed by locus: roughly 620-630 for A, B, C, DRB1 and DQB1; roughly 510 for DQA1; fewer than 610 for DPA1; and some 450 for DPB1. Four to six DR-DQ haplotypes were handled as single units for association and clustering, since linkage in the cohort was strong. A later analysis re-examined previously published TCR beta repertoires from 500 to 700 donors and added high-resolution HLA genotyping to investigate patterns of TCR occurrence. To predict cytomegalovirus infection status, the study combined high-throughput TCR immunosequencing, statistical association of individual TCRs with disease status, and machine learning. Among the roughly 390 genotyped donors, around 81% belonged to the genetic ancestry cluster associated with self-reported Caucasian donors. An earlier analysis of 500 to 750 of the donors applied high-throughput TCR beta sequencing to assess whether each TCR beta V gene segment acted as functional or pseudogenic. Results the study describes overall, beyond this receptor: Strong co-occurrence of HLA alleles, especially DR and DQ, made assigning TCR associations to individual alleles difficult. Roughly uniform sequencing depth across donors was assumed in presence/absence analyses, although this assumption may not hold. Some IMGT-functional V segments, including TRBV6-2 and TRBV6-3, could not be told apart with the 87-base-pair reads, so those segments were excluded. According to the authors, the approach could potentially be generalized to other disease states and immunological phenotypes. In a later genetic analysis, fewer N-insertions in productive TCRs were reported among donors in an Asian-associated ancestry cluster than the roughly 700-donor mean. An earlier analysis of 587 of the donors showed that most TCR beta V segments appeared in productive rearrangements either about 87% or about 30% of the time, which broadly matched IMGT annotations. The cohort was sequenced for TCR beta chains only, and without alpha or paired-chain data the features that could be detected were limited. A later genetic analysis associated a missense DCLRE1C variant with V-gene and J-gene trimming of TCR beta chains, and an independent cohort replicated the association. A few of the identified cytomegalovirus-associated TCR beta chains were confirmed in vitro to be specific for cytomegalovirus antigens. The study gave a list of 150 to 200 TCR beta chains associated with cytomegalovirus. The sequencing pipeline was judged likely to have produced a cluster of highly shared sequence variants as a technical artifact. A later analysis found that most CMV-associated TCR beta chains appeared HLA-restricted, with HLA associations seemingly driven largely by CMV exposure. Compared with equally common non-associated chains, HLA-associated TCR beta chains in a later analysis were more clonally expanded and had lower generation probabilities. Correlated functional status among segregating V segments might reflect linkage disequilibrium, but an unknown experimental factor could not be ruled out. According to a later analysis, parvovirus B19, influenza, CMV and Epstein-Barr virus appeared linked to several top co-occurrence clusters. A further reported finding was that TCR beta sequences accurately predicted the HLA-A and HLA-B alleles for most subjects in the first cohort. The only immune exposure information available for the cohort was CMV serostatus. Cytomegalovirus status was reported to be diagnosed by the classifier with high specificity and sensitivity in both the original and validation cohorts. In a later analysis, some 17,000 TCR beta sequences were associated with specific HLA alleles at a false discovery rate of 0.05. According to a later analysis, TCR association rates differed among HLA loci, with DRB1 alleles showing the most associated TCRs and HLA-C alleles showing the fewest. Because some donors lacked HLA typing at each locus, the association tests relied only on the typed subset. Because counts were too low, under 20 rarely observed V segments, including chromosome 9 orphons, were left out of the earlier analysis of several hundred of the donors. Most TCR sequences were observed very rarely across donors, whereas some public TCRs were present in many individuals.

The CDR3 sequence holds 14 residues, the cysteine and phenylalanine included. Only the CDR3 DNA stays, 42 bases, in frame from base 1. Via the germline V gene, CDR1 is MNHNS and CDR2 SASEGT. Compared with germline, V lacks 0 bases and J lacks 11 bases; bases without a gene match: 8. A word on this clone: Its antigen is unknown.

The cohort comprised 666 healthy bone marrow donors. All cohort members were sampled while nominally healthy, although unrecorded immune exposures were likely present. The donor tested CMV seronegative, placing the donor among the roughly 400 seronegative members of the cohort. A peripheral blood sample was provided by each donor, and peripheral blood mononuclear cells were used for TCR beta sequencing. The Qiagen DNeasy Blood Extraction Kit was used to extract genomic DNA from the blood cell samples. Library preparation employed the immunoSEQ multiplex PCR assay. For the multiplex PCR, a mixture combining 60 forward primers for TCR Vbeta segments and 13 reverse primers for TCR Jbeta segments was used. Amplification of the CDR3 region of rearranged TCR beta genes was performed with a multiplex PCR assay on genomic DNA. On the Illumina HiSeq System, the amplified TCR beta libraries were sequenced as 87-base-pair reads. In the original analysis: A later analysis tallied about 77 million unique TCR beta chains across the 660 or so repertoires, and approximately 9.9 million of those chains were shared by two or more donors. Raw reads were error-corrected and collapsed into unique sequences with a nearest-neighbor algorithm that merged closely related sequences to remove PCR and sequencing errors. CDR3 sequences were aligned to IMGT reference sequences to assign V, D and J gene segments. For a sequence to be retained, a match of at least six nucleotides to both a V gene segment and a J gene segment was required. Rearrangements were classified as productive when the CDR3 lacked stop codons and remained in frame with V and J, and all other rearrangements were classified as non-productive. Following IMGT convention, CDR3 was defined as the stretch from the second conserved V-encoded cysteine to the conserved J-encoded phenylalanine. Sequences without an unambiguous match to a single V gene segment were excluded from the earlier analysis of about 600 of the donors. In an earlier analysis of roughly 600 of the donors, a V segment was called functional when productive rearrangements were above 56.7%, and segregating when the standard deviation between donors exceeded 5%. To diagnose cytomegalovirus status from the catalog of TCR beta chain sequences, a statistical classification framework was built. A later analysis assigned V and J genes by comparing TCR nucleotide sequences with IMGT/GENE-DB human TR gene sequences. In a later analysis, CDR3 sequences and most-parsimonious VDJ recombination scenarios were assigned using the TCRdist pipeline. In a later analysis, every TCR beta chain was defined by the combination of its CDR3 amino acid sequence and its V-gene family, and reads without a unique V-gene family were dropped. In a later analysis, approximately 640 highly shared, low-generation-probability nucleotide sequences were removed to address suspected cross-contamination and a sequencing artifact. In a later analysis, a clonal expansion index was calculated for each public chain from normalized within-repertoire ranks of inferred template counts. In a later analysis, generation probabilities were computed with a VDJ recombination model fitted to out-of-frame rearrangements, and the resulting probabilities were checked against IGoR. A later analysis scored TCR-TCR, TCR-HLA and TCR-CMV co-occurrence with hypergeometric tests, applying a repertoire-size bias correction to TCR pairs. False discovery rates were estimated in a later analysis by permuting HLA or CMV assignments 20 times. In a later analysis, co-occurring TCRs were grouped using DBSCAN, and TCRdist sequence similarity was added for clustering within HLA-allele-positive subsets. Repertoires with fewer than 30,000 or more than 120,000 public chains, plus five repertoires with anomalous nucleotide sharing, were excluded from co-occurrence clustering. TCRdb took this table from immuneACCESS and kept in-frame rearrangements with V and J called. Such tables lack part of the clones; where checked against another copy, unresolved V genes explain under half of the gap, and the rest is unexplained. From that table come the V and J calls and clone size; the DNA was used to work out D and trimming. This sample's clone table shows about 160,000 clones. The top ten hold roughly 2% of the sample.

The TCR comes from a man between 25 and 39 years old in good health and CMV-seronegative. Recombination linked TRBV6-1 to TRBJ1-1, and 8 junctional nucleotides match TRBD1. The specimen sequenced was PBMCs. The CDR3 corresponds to CASSEALWTGLAFF. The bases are TGTGCCAGCAGTGAAGCGCTTTGGACAGGGCTGGCTTTCTTT.